The present T cell receptor beta chain was sequenced within a study of blood T cell repertoires in COVID-19. The CDR3 is 15 residues long. Germline CDR1 SNHLY, CDR2 FYNNEI. Trimming took off 4 bases at V and 2 bases at J, with 12 bases between the two ends. The protocol was immunoSEQ multiplex PCR, while the TCRdb copy is restricted to in-frame clones and leaves out a portion. The table shows some 700,000 clones, with approximately 90% occurring only once. The V call is TRBV2, the J call TRBJ1-5; D gene ambiguous. The TCR comes from a woman aged 18-29 years with acute or convalescent COVID-19. Sequencing input: peripheral blood. CDR3 nucleotide sequence: TGTGCCAGCAGTGGACGTCGGGTCGGCAATCAGCCCCAGCATTTT. Translated, it gives CASSGRRVGNQPQHF.